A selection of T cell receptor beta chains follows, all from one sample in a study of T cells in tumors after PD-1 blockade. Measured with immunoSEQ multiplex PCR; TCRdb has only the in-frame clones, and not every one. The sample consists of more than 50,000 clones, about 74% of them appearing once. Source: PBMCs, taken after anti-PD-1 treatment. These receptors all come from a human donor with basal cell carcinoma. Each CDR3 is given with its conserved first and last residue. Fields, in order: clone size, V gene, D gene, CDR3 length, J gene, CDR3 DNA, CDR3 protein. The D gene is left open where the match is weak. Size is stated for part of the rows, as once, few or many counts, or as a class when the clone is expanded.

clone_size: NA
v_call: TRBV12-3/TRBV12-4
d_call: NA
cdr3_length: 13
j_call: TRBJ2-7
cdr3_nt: TGTGCCAGCAGTTTATTACGGTCCGGCGAGCAGTACTTC
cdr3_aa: CASSLLRSGEQYF

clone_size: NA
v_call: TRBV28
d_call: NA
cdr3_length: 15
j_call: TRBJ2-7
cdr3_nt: TGTGCCAGCAGTTTAGGTTCGCAGGGGTGGTACGAGCAGTACTTC
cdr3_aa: CASSLGSQGWYEQYF

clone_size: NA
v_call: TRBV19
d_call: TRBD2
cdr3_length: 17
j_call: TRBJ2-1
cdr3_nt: TGTGCCAGTAGTTCCCGGGGTAGCGGGGGGCTAAACAATGAGCAGTTCTTC
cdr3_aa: CASSSRGSGGLNNEQFF

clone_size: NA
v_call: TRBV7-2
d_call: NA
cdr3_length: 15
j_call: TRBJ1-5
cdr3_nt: TGTGCCAGCAGCTTAGCTGGGGGCCTCAATCAGCCCCAGCATTTT
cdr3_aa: CASSLAGGLNQPQHF

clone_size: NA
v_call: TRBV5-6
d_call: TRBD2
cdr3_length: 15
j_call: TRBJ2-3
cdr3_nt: TGTGCCAGCAGCTTCCTAGCGGGGGGGCCTTATACGCAGTATTTT
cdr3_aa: CASSFLAGGPYTQYF

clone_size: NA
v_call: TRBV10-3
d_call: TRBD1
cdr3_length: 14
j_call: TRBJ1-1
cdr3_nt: TGTGCCACCGAAGGGGGGACAGGGACGACTGAAGCTTTCTTT
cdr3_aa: CATEGGTGTTEAFF

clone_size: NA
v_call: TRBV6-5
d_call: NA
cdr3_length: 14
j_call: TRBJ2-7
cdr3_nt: TGTGCCAGCACCGGAGGGGGGGACTCCTACGAGCAGTACTTC
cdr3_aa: CASTGGGDSYEQYF

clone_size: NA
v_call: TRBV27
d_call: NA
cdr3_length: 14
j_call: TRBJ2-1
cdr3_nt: TGTGCCAGCAGTTTACGGGGGCTGGGTGATGAGCAGTTCTTC
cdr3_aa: CASSLRGLGDEQFF

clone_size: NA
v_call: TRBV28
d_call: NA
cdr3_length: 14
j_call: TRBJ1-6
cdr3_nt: TGTGCCAGCAGTTTACCCGCCTATAATTCACCCCTCCACTTT
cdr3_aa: CASSLPAYNSPLHF

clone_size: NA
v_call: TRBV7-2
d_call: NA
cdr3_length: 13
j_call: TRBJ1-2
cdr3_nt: TGTGCCAGCAGCTTAGCCTCGACCTATGGCTACACCTTC
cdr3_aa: CASSLASTYGYTF

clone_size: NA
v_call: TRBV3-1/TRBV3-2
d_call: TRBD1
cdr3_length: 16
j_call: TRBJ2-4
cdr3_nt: TGTGCCAGCAGTCGATCCCGGACAGGGACGAGAAACATTCAGTACTTC
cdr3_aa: CASSRSRTGTRNIQYF

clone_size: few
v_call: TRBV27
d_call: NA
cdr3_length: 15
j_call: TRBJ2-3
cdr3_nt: TGTGCCAGCAGTTTATCGGTCCTAAACACAGATACGCAGTATTTT
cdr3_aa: CASSLSVLNTDTQYF

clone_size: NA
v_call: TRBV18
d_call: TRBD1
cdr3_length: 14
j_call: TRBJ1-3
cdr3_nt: TGTGCCAGCTCACCCGGGACAGGGGGACACACCATATATTTT
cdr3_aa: CASSPGTGGHTIYF

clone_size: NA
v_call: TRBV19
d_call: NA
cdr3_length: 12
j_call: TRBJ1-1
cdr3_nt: TGTGCCAGTAGTTCCCACCCCACTGAAGCTTTCTTT
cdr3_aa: CASSSHPTEAFF

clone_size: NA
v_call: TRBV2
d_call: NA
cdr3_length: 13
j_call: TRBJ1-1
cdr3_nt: TGTGCCAGCAGTGATGAGGGTTACACTGAAGCTTTCTTT
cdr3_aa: CASSDEGYTEAFF

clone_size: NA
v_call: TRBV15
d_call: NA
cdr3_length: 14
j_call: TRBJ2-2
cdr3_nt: TGTGCCACCAGCAGGTGGGAGAACACCGGGGAGCTGTTTTTT
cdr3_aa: CATSRWENTGELFF

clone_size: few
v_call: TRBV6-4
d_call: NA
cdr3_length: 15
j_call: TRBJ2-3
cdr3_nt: TGTGCCAGCAGTGACTCTCTGGGGGCGGCAGATACGCAGTATTTT
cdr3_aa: CASSDSLGAADTQYF

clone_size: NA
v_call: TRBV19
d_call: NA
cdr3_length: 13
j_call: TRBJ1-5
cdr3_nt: TGTGCCAGTAGCTTCCAGAGCAATCAGCCCCAGCATTTT
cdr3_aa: CASSFQSNQPQHF

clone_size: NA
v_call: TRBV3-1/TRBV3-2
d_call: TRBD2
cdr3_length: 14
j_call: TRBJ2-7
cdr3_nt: TGTGCCAGCAGCCAAGACGGGGGGGCCTACGAGCAGTACTTC
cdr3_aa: CASSQDGGAYEQYF

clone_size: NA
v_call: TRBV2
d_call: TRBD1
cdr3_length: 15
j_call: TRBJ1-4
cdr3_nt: TGTGCCAGCAGTGATGGACAGGGGTACGGTGAAAAACTGTTTTTT
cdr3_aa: CASSDGQGYGEKLFF

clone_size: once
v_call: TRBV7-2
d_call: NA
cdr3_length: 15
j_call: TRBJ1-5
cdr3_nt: TGTGCCAGCAGCTTAATGTGGGGTGGCAATCAGCCCCAGCATTTT
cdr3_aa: CASSLMWGGNQPQHF

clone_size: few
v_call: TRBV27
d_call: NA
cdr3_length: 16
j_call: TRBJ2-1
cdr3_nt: TGTGCCAGCAGTCCCCCCTTTGCCGAATCCTACAATGAGCAGTTCTTC
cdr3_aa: CASSPPFAESYNEQFF

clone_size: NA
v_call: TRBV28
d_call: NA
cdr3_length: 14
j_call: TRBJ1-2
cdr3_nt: TGTGCCAGCAGTTTCGAGGTTCCCAACTATGGCTACACCTTC
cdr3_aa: CASSFEVPNYGYTF

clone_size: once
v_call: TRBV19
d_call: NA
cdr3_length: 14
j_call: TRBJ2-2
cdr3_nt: TGTGCCAGTACCCCGGGGCTGAACACCGGGGAGCTGTTTTTT
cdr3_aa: CASTPGLNTGELFF

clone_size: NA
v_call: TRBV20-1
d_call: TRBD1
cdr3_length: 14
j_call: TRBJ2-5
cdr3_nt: TGCAGTGCTAGTGGGGACAGACCCCAAGAGACCCAGTACTTC
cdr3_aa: CSASGDRPQETQYF

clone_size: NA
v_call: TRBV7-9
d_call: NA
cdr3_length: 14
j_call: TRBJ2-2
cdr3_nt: TGTGCCAGCAGCTTGGGACGGAACACCGGGGAGCTGTTTTTT
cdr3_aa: CASSLGRNTGELFF

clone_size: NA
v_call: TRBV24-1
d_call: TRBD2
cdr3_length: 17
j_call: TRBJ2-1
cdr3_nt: TGTGCCACCAGTGAGCCGGGACTAGCGGGTTCCTACAATGAGCAGTTCTTC
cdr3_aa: CATSEPGLAGSYNEQFF

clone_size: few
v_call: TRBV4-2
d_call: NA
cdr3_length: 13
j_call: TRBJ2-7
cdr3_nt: TGTGCCAGCAGCCCAAGGATCAAATACGAGCAGTACTTC
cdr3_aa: CASSPRIKYEQYF

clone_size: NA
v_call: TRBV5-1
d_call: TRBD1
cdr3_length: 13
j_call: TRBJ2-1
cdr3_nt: TGCGCCAGCAGCTTGGAACGGACAGGTCGGCAGTTCTTC
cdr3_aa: CASSLERTGRQFF

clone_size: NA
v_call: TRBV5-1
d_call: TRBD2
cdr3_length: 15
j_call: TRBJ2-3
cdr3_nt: TGCGCCAGCAGCCCTACAGCGGGAACCACAGATACGCAGTATTTT
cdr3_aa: CASSPTAGTTDTQYF

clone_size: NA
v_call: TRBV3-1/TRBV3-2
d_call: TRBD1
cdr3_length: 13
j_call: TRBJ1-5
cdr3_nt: TGTGCCAGCAGCCAGACAGGGGATCAGCCCCAGCATTTT
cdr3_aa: CASSQTGDQPQHF

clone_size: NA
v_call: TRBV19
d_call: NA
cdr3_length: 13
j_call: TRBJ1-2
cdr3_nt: TGTGCCAGTAGTATAGATCGTACTGGTGGCTACACCTTC
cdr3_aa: CASSIDRTGGYTF

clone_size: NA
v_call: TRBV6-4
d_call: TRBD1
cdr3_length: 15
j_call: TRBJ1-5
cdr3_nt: TGTGCCAGCAGTCCGACAGGGGAGGGCAATCAGCCCCAGCATTTT
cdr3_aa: CASSPTGEGNQPQHF

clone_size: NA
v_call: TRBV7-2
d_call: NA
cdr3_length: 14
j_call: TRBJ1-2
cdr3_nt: TGTGCCAGCAGCTTAGTGGACAGCTACTATGGCTACACCTTC
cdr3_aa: CASSLVDSYYGYTF

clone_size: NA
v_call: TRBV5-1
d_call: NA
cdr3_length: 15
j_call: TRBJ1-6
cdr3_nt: TGCGCCAGCAGCTTGGAAGTGGGCTTGAATTCACCCCTCCACTTT
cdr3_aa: CASSLEVGLNSPLHF

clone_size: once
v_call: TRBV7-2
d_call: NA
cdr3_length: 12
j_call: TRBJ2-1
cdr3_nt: TGTGCCAGCAGCCGGGGCCCCAGCGAGCAGTTCTTC
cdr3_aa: CASSRGPSEQFF

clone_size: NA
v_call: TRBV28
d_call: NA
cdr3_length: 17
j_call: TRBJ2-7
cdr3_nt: TGTGCCAGCAGTTTTTCTCTCGTGGGGACGAGTGGCTACGAGCAGTACTTC
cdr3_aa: CASSFSLVGTSGYEQYF

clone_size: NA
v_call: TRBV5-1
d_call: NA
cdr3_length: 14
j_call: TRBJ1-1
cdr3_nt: TGCGCCAGCAGCTTACAGGGCAAAAACACTGAAGCTTTCTTT
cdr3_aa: CASSLQGKNTEAFF

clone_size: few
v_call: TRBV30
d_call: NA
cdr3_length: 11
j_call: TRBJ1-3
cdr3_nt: TGTGCCTGGAGTGAGGGAAACACCATATATTTT
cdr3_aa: CAWSEGNTIYF

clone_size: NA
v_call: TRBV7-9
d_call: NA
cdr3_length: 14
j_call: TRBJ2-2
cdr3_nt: TGTGCCAGCAGCTTAGAGGGTAACACCGGGGAGCTGTTTTTT
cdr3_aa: CASSLEGNTGELFF